This T cell receptor (beta chain) was sequenced in a study of shared clonotypes between healthy human individuals. This table comes from immunoSEQ multiplex PCR, and its TCRdb copy is limited to in-frame clones, with some not included. This sample has about 2.1 million clones; roughly 91% occur once, and the top ten carry more than 1.5%. The V gene's germline CDR1 is SGHRS and CDR2 YFSETQ. The CDR3 runs to 18 residues. V gave up 3 bases and J gave up 2 bases; unmatched junction bases: 10. Naive CD8 populations comprised CD45RO-negative cells positively selected for CCR7, excluding terminally differentiated effector memory CD45RA+ cells.

The sequenced sample consisted of naive CD8+ T cells from PBMCs. This TCR was recovered from a man aged 18 to 29 in good health. Some clones in this sample may be carry-over from other donors' samples. The gene calls are TRBV5-1 and TRBJ2-2; 10 bases are shared with TRBD2. The DNA of the CDR3 is TGCGCCAGCAGCTGGTACCCCGGGACTAGCGAAAACACCGGGGAGCTGTTTTTT. Its protein product is CASSWYPGTSENTGELFF. Using reference TRBV5-1 and TRBJ2-2 for the parts outside the CDR3, the full variable domain is KAGVTQTPRYLIKTRGQQVTLSCSPISGHRSVSWYQQTPGQGLQFLFEYFSETQRNKGNFPGRFSGRQFSNSRSEMNVSTLELGDSALYLCASSWYPGTSENTGELFFGEGSRLTVL.